The 14 T cell receptor beta chains listed next were all sequenced from one sample in a study of T cells in localized non-small cell lung cancer. This table comes from immunoSEQ multiplex PCR, and its TCRdb copy is limited to in-frame clones, with some not included. The top ten hold 1.7% of the sample, which has more than 100,000 clones, more than 70% seen once. The sample here was peripheral blood, taken before any cancer treatment. These receptors were obtained from a female donor of 60 years or more with stage I lung adenocarcinoma.

The chain has TRBV28 and TRBJ1-4; D unresolved. V shed 2 bases and J shed 7 bases, with 17 bases lying between them. Per germline, CDR1 MDHEN and CDR2 SYDVKM. This CDR3 is built from 16 residues. CDR3 nucleotide sequence: TGTGCCAGCAGTTTAATAGTGGAGCGGTCACGTGAAAAACTGTTTTTT. Amino acids: CASSLIVERSREKLFF.

This chain joins TRBV5-4 and TRBJ2-1; D not certain. Germline lookup yields CDR1 SGHNT and CDR2 YYREEE (reference sequence). Trimming cost V 4 bases and J 5 bases, with 10 bases left between them. This CDR3 comprises 13 residues. The CDR3 spells CASSLVGHNEQFF. The CDR3, as DNA: TGTGCCAGCAGCCTTGTAGGGCACAATGAGCAGTTCTTC.

V is TRBV27 and J is TRBJ2-1; 8 nucleotides match TRBD2. The ends lost 7 bases at V and 4 bases at J; junction bases unmatched: 9. The CDR3 is 15 amino acids. Germline values: CDR1 MNHEY, CDR2 SMNVEV (reference sequence). This chain's CDR3 is CASKITTSEYNEQFF. The CDR3 bases are TGTGCCAGCAAAATAACGACTAGCGAATACAATGAGCAGTTCTTC.

In its sample, this clone was seen a few times. The rearrangement links TRBV6-1 to TRBJ2-1; 14 bases line up with TRBD2. CDR1 is MNHNS and CDR2 is SASEGT in the germline V gene. Losses at the gene ends were 7 bases for V and 6 bases for J; bases not matched to a gene: 5. This CDR3 is 15 amino acids long. CDR3 loop: CASKLGLAGANEQFF. Here the CDR3 DNA reads TGTGCCAGCAAACTGGGACTAGCGGGAGCCAATGAGCAGTTCTTC.

The chain has TRBV5-1 and TRBJ2-1; no firm D call. V lost 6 bases, J lost 3 bases, and 16 bases lay in between. The CDR3 spans 15 residues. Per the germline V gene, CDR1 is SGHRS and CDR2 is YFSETQ. The chain's CDR3 is CASTQFLLIYNEQFF. Here the CDR3 DNA reads TGCGCCAGCACCCAGTTCCTACTCATCTACAATGAGCAGTTCTTC.

Comment on this clone: One end of the junction is discordant with germline, which a read error may explain. In nucleotides, the CDR3 is TGCGCCGGCAGAGAAAAAGCTAGGGGGCGCGAGATGGGGAACACTGAAGCTTTCTTT. This sequence encodes CAGREKARGREMGNTEAFF. The V gene is TRBV4-1, the J gene TRBJ1-1, with TRBD1 matching over 7 bases. Germline V gene sequence: CDR1 MGHRA, CDR2 YSYEKL. This CDR3 comprises 19 residues.

This sequence joins TRBV2 and TRBJ2-5; 7 nucleotides agree with TRBD1. The CDR3 contains 15 residues. J gave up 4 bases and V 8 bases, and 13 bases lay outside the gene matches. Germline V gene lookup returns CDR1 SNHLY and CDR2 FYNNEI. The CDR3 protein is CASPGQDRQLETQYF. The CDR3 coding sequence is TGTGCCAGCCCTGGACAGGACCGCCAGCTAGAGACCCAGTACTTC.

The chain carries TRBV5-5 and TRBJ2-1, with 9 bases matching TRBD2. The germline V gene has CDR1 SGHKS and CDR2 YYEKEE (reference sequence). The CDR3 loop spans 15 amino acids. The J segment lost 7 bases and the V segment lost 5 bases, leaving 10 bases of the junction unmatched. This CDR3 reads CASRLTSGVLNEQFF. The CDR3 bases are TGTGCCAGCAGGTTGACTAGCGGAGTTTTGAATGAGCAGTTCTTC.

J is TRBJ2-7 and V is TRBV9; D is ambiguous. Looked up from germline, CDR1 is SGDLS and CDR2 is YYNGEE. V was pared by 5 bases and J by 3 bases, with 3 bases between. The CDR3 extends over 10 amino acids. CDR3 in DNA: TGTGCCAGCAGGGACTACGAGCAGTACTTC. Its protein product is CASRDYEQYF. The variable domain in full, completed from reference TRBV9 and TRBJ2-7, reads DSGVTQTPKHLITATGQRVTLRCSPRSGDLSVYWYQQSLDQGLQFLIQYYNGEERAKGNILERFSAQQFPDLHSELNLSSLELGDSALYFCASRDYEQYFGPGTRLTVT.

The V gene is TRBV30, the J gene TRBJ1-1, with D possibly being TRBD1 (6 bases). Germline V gene sequence: CDR1 GTSNPN, CDR2 SVGIG (reference sequence). V shed 4 bases and J shed 4 bases, with 22 bases lying between them. The CDR3 runs 16 residues. CDR3 bases: TGTGCCTGGAACGACAGGCGAGGGGCGCGAGTCACTGAAGCTTTCTTT. Translated: CAWNDRRGARVTEAFF. The variable domain in full, completed from reference TRBV30 and TRBJ1-1, reads SQTIHQWPATLVQPVGSPLSLECTVEGTSNPNLYWYRQAAGRGLQLLFYSVGIGQISSEVPQNLSASRPQDRQFILSSKKLLLSDSGFYLCAWNDRRGARVTEAFFGQGTRLTVV.

This chain uses TRBV5-1 with TRBJ1-2, with 8 positions matching TRBD1. V shed 2 bases, J shed 4 bases, and the junction held 10 bases outside the gene matches. CDR3 length: 16 amino acids. Germline CDR1 is SGHRS and CDR2 is YFSETQ. The CDR3 protein is CASSFGQGRSSYGYTF. In DNA, the CDR3 is TGCGCCAGCAGCTTTGGACAGGGAAGAAGTAGCTATGGCTACACCTTC.

The chain links TRBV6-6 to TRBJ2-1; D gene ambiguous. V was cut by 7 bases and J by 0 bases, with 13 bases left in between. Germline CDR1 is MNHNY and CDR2 is SVGAGI (reference sequence). The CDR3 is 15 residues long. The CDR3 region has the DNA TGTGCCAGCACTTTATCCACCCTCTCCTACAATGAGCAGTTCTTC. Translating it yields CASTLSTLSYNEQFF.

This rearrangement joins TRBV6-1 to TRBJ2-7, with 10 bases identical to TRBD2. Per the germline V gene, CDR1 is MNHNS and CDR2 is SASEGT. Trimming removed 6 bases from V and 2 bases from J; junction bases left unmatched: 4. The CDR3 sequence is 14 residues long. The CDR3 is CASRSSGGTYEQYF. In DNA, the CDR3 is TGTGCCAGCAGGTCTAGCGGGGGCACCTACGAGCAGTACTTC.

A single count supports this clone. The rearrangement joins TRBV19 to TRBJ1-1; no firm D call. CDR3 length: 14 amino acids. Germline V gives CDR1 LNHDA, CDR2 SQIVND (reference sequence). Trimming left V 0 bases short and J 4 bases short, with 9 bases between. The CDR3, as DNA: TGTGCCAGTAGTATAGAGGGATTGAGCACTGAAGCTTTCTTT. This sequence encodes CASSIEGLSTEAFF.